This is a list of T cell receptor beta chains from one sample in a study of control samples from healthy donors and cancer patients. The protocol was immunoSEQ multiplex PCR, while the TCRdb copy is restricted to in-frame clones and leaves out a portion. The table includes 150,000 to 200,000 clones, about 95% detected once. The sequenced sample was PBMCs. These receptors came from a man aged 55 to 70 with colorectal cancer. Both conserved end residues are part of each CDR3. A D gene is named only where the DNA matches it firmly. Only part of the rows carry a size: once, few, many, or a class if the clone is expanded.

j_call	clone_size	d_call	v_call	cdr3_aa	cdr3_nt
TRBJ1-4	.	.	TRBV12-3/TRBV12-4	CASSPRRGEKLFF	TGTGCCAGCAGTCCGAGGAGGGGTGAAAAACTGTTTTTT
TRBJ2-1	.	.	TRBV27	CASSLWGDYNEQFF	TGTGCCAGCAGTTTATGGGGGGACTACAATGAGCAGTTCTTC
TRBJ1-2	.	TRBD1	TRBV27	CASSFGQGPYGYTF	TGTGCCAGCAGTTTTGGACAGGGTCCCTATGGCTACACCTTC
TRBJ2-5	.	.	TRBV24-1	CATSATQETQYF	TGTGCCACCAGTGCTACCCAAGAGACCCAGTACTTC
TRBJ2-7	.	.	TRBV2	CASSVRAGSNYEQYF	TGTGCCAGCAGTGTGCGGGCAGGGAGTAACTACGAGCAGTACTTC
TRBJ1-2	.	.	TRBV30	CACNGPPRGFFF	TGTGCCTGCAATGGGCCCCCCAGGGGCTTCTTCTTC
TRBJ2-5	.	TRBD2	TRBV5-3	CARSFAFGLAGKETQYF	TGTGCCAGAAGCTTCGCTTTTGGACTAGCGGGGAAAGAGACCCAGTACTTC
TRBJ1-6	.	.	TRBV28	CASSFRTEDDSPLHF	TGTGCCAGCAGTTTCAGGACAGAGGATGACTCACCCCTCCACTTT
TRBJ2-2	.	.	TRBV28	CASIKGSVTGELFF	TGTGCCAGCATTAAAGGGTCGGTCACCGGGGAGCTGTTTTTT
TRBJ1-1	.	.	TRBV11-2	CASSLEGGLETEAFF	TGTGCCAGCAGCTTAGAGGGGGGGCTGGAAACTGAAGCTTTCTTT
TRBJ2-5	.	.	TRBV7-9	CASSLAGGYREGGQETQYF	TGTGCCAGCAGCTTAGCAGGGGGGTACAGGGAAGGAGGCCAAGAGACCCAGTACTTC
TRBJ1-1	.	TRBD1	TRBV18	CASSPQGANTEAFF	TGTGCCAGCTCACCACAGGGGGCAAACACTGAAGCTTTCTTT
TRBJ2-5	.	.	TRBV3-1/TRBV3-2	CASSQDLLGDIRPTQYF	TGTGCCAGCAGCCAAGACCTCCTGGGGGACATCCGGCCTACCCAGTACTTC
TRBJ1-1	.	TRBD1	TRBV18	CASSPPHGQGTEAFF	TGTGCCAGCTCACCACCGCACGGACAGGGCACTGAAGCTTTCTTT
TRBJ2-3	.	.	TRBV5-1	CASSLAGGGTDTQYF	TGCGCCAGCAGCTTGGCAGGCGGAGGCACAGATACGCAGTATTTT
TRBJ1-4	.	.	TRBV29-1	CSVADGQKLFF	TGCAGCGTTGCGGACGGCCAAAAACTGTTTTTT
TRBJ2-7	.	TRBD1	TRBV7-2	CASSLGGQVYEQYF	TGTGCCAGCAGCCTAGGGGGACAGGTCTACGAGCAGTACTTC
TRBJ1-1	once	.	TRBV3-1/TRBV3-2	CASSQAAGGHTEAFF	TGTGCCAGCAGCCAGGCAGCGGGAGGGCACACTGAAGCTTTCTTT
TRBJ1-1	.	TRBD1	TRBV5-4	CASSFSPGQGDAFF	TGTGCCAGCAGCTTTTCCCCGGGACAGGGAGATGCTTTCTTT
TRBJ2-7	.	TRBD1	TRBV4-1	CASSPGQGKVYEQYF	TGCGCCAGCAGCCCAGGACAGGGGAAGGTCTACGAGCAGTACTTC
TRBJ2-5	.	TRBD2	TRBV10-3	CAISDSGLAGAQRETQYF	TGTGCCATCAGTGACTCCGGACTAGCGGGGGCCCAAAGGGAGACCCAGTACTTC
TRBJ1-2	.	TRBD1	TRBV5-1	CASSLVGQGAGGYTF	TGCGCCAGCAGCTTGGTGGGACAGGGGGCTGGTGGCTACACCTTC
TRBJ2-7	.	.	TRBV27	CASSRTVTYEQYF	TGTGCCAGCAGCCGGACAGTTACCTACGAGCAGTACTTC
TRBJ2-4	.	.	TRBV4-1	CASSQERTEIAKNIQYF	TGCGCCAGCAGCCAAGAGCGGACAGAGATAGCCAAAAACATTCAGTACTTC
TRBJ1-3	.	.	TRBV15	CATSRRGTGNTIYF	TGTGCCACCAGCAGAAGAGGGACTGGAAACACCATATATTTT
TRBJ2-2	few	TRBD2	TRBV4-1	CASSRIGLAGALTGELFF	TGCGCCAGCAGCCGAATAGGACTAGCGGGGGCACTCACGGGGGAGCTGTTTTTT
TRBJ2-3	.	TRBD2	TRBV30	CAWSVPGGGADTQYF	TGTGCCTGGAGTGTACCTGGCGGGGGAGCAGATACGCAGTATTTT
TRBJ2-1	.	TRBD1	TRBV28	CASSPTGTGGYNEQFF	TGTGCCAGCAGCCCGACCGGGACAGGGGGCTACAATGAGCAGTTCTTC
TRBJ2-2	.	TRBD1	TRBV7-2	CASSSAWGQGHTGELFF	TGTGCCAGCAGTTCGGCATGGGGACAGGGGCACACCGGGGAGCTGTTTTTT
TRBJ1-2	once	TRBD1	TRBV9	CASSTGTGGGYTF	TGTGCCAGCAGCACAGGGACAGGGGGCGGCTACACCTTC
TRBJ1-4	.	TRBD1	TRBV5-1	CASSTWTGGFSANEKLFF	TGCGCCAGCAGCACTTGGACAGGGGGATTTTCGGCTAATGAAAAACTGTTTTTT
TRBJ2-7	.	TRBD1	TRBV6-6	CASSRKWTGEKNEQYF	TGTGCCAGCAGTCGAAAGTGGACAGGGGAAAAGAACGAGCAGTACTTC
TRBJ1-2	.	.	TRBV30	CAWSVGLQGPIGYTF	TGTGCCTGGAGTGTAGGACTACAGGGCCCTATTGGCTACACCTTC
TRBJ1-5	few	.	TRBV5-1	CASSLDQGNQPQHF	TGCGCCAGCAGCCTAGATCAGGGAAATCAGCCCCAGCATTTT
TRBJ2-7	.	TRBD1	TRBV4-3	CASSQDLRTGATYEQYF	TGCGCCAGCAGCCAAGACTTGAGGACAGGGGCAACCTACGAGCAGTACTTC
TRBJ2-3	.	.	TRBV4-3	CASSQGVSTGQSTDTQYF	TGCGCCAGCAGCCAAGGTGTCTCGACAGGCCAAAGCACAGATACGCAGTATTTT
TRBJ1-6	.	TRBD1	TRBV6-2/TRBV6-3	CASSYGSGGYYSPLHF	TGTGCCAGCAGTTACGGATCAGGGGGCTATTATTCACCCCTCCACTTT
TRBJ2-1	.	TRBD1	TRBV5-1	CASSLRGQVNEQFF	TGCGCCAGCAGCTTGAGAGGACAGGTCAATGAGCAGTTCTTC
TRBJ2-5	.	.	TRBV2	CASRYWGSGQETQYF	TGTGCCAGCAGGTACTGGGGCAGCGGCCAAGAGACCCAGTACTTC
TRBJ2-3	.	.	TRBV1	CTSSQSSADTDTQYF	TGCACCAGCAGCCAGTCTAGCGCCGACACAGATACGCAGTATTTT
TRBJ1-6	.	.	TRBV21-1	CASSKADPKNSPLHF	TGTGCCAGCAGCAAAGCAGACCCGAAGAATTCACCCCTCCACTTT
TRBJ2-1	.	TRBD1	TRBV10-3	CAISRTGFEDNEQFF	TGTGCCATCAGCCGGACAGGGTTTGAGGACAATGAGCAGTTCTTC
TRBJ2-1	.	.	TRBV7-2	CASSLGVRGYNEQFF	TGTGCCAGCAGCTTAGGGGTTAGGGGGTACAATGAGCAGTTCTTC
TRBJ2-3	once	TRBD2	TRBV7-6	CASSLLAGTSTDTQYF	TGTGCCAGCAGCTTACTAGCGGGGACCTCCACAGATACGCAGTATTTT